Sequencing of this T cell receptor beta chain was carried out in a study of CD8+CD57+ T cells in acquired aplastic anemia. Study at large: DNA per sorted CD4+ or CD8+ sample ranged 0.2 to 27.4 ug, averaging 3.2 ug.

Sequencing involved patients with CD8+CD57+ cell expansion previously shown by flow cytometry. Blood sampling was performed on the patients, and none of them had received therapy by then. Study-wide points: The same twenty-nine CD8+ CDR3 sequences occurred in patients and in controls.

Genomic DNA, the template, was used for profiling of the TCR beta VDJ and CDR3. TCRdb independently ran MiXCR on the reads; one entry per CDR3 protein. The sample comprises under 200,000 distinct CDR3 sequences, 40% to 50% of which are singletons, and around 2.9% rests with the top ten. For this clonotype: Antigen unknown.

The sequenced material came from sorted CD4+, CD8+, or CD8+CD57+ T cells (not recorded which) from PBMCs. The receptor was isolated from a human donor with aplastic anemia.

The CDR3 loop is CSAGGLAGQNNEQFF. DNA of the CDR3: TGCAGCGCCGGAGGGCTAGCGGGACAGAACAATGAGCAGTTCTTC. The chain links TRBV29-1 to TRBJ2-1; 9 bases are shared with TRBD2. Germline CDR1 is SQVTM and CDR2 is ANQGSEA. J was trimmed by 5 bases and V by 7 bases; bases with no gene match: 12. The CDR3 totals 15 residues.